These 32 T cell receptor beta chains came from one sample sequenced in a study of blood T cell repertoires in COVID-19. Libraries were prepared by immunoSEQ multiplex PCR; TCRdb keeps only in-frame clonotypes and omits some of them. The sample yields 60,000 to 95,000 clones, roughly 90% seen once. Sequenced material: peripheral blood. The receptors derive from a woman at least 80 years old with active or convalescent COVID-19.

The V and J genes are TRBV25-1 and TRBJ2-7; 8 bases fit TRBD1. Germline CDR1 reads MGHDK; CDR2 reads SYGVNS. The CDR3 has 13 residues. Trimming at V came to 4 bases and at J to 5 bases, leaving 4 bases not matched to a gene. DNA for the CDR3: TGTGCCAGCAGTGGGGCACAGGGGGACGAGCAGTACTTC. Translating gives CASSGAQGDEQYF.

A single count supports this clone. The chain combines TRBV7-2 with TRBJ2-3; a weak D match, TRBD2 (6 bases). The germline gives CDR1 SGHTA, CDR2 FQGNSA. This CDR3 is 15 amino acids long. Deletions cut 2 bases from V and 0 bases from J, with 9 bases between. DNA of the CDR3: TGTGCCAGCAGCTTACGGAGCGGGAGCACAGATACGCAGTATTTT. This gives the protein CASSLRSGSTDTQYF.

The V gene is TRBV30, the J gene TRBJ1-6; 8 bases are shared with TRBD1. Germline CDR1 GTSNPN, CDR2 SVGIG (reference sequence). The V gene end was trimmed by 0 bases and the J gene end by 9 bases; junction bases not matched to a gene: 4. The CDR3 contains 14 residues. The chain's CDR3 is CAWSVRTGTSPLHF. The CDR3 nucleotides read TGTGCCTGGAGTGTACGGACAGGGACTTCACCCCTCCACTTT.

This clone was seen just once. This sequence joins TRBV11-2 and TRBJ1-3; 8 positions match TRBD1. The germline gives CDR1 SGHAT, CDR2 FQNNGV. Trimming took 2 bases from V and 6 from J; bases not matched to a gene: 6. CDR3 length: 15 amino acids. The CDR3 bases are TGTGCCAGCAGCTTAACGTCAGGGGGCGAAAACACCATATATTTT. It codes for CASSLTSGGENTIYF.

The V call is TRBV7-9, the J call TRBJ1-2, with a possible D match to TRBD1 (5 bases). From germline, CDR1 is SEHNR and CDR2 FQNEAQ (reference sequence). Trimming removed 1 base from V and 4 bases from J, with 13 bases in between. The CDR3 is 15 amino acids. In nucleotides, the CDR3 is TGTGCCAGCAGCTTAGTTGACAGCATGATCTATGGCTACACCTTC. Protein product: CASSLVDSMIYGYTF.

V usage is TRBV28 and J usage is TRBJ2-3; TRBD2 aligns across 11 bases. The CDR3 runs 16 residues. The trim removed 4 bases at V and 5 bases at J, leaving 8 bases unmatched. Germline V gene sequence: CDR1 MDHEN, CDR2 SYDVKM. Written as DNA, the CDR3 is TGTGCCAGCAGTTATCCGCCAACTAGCGGGGGAGATACGCAGTATTTT. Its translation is CASSYPPTSGGDTQYF. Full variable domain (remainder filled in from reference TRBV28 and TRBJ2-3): DVKVTQSSRYLVKRTGEKVFLECVQDMDHENMFWYRQDPGLGLRLIYFSYDVKMKEKGDIPEGYSVSREKKERFSLILESASTNQTSMYLCASSYPPTSGGDTQYFGPGTRLTVL.

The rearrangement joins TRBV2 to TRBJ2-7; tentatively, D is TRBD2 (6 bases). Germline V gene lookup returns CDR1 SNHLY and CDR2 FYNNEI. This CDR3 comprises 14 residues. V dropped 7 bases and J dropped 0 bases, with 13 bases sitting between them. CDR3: CASMREASSYEQYF. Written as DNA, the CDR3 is TGTGCCAGCATGAGGGAGGCCAGCTCCTACGAGCAGTACTTC. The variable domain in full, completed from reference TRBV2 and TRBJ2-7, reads EPEVTQTPSHQVTQMGQEVILRCVPISNHLYFYWYRQILGQKVEFLVSFYNNEISEKSEIFDDQFSVERPDGSNFTLKIRSTKLEDSAMYFCASMREASSYEQYFGPGTRLTVT.

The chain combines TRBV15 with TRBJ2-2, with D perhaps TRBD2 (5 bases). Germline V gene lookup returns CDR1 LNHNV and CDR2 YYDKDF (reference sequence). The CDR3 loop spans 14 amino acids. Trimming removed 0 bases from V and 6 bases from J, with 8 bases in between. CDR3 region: CATSRDTRAGELFF. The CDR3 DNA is TGTGCCACCAGCAGAGATACGAGGGCCGGGGAGCTGTTTTTT.

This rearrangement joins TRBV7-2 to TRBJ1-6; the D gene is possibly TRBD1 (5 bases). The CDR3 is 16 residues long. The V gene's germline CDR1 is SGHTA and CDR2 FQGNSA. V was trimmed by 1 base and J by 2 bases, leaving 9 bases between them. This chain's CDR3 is CASSLGAGTYNSPLHF. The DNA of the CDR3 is TGTGCCAGCAGCTTAGGTGCAGGGACCTATAATTCACCCCTCCACTTT.

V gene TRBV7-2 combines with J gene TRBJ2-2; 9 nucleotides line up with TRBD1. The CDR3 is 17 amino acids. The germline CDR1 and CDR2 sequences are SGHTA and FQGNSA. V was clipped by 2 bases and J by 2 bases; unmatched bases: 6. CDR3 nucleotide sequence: TGTGCCAGCAGCTTAAGGGGGACAGGGATTAACACCGGGGAGCTGTTTTTT. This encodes CASSLRGTGINTGELFF.

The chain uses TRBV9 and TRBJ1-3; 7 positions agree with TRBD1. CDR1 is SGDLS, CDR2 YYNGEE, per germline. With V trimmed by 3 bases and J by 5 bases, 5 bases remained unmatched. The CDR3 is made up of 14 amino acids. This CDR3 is CASSAGDSRNTIYF. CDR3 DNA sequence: TGTGCCAGCAGCGCCGGGGACAGCCGAAACACCATATATTTT. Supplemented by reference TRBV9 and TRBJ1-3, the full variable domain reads DSGVTQTPKHLITATGQRVTLRCSPRSGDLSVYWYQQSLDQGLQFLIQYYNGEERAKGNILERFSAQQFPDLHSELNLSSLELGDSALYFCASSAGDSRNTIYFGEGSWLTVV.

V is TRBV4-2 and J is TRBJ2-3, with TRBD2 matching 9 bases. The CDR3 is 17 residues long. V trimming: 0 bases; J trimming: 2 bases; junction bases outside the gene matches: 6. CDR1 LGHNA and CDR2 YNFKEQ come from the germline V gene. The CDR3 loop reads CASSQDRLAEITDTQYF. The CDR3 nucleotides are TGTGCCAGCAGCCAAGATCGACTAGCGGAAATCACAGATACGCAGTATTTT.

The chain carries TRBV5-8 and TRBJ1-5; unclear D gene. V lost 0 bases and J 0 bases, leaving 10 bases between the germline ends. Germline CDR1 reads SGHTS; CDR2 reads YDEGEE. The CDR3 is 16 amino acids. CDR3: CASSLVLQISNQPQHF. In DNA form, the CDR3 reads TGTGCCAGCAGCTTGGTCCTACAGATTAGCAATCAGCCCCAGCATTTT.

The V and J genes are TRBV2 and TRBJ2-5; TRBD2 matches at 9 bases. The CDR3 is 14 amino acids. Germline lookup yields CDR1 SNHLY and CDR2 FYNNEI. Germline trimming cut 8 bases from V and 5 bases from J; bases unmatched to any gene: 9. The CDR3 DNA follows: TGTGCCAGCGATAGGCTAGCGGGGCTGGAGACCCAGTACTTC. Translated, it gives CASDRLAGLETQYF.

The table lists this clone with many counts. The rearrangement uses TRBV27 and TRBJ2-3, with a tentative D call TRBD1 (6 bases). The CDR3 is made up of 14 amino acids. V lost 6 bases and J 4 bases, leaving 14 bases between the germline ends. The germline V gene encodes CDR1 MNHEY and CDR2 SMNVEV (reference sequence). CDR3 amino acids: CASSPGTRADTQYF. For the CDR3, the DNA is TGTGCCAGCAGCCCCGGGACACGGGCAGATACGCAGTATTTT.

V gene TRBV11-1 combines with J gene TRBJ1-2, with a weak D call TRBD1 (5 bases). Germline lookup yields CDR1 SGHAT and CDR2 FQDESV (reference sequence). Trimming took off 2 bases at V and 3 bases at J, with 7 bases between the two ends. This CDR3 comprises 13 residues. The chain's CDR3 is CASSLSGDYGYTF. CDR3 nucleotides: TGTGCCAGCAGCTTATCGGGGGACTATGGCTACACCTTC.

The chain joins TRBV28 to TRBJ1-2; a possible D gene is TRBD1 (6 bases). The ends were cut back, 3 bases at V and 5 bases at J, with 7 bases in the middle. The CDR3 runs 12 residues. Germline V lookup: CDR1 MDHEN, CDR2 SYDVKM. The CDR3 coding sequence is TGTGCCAGCAGTTTTCAGGGGTATGGCTACACCTTC. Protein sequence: CASSFQGYGYTF.

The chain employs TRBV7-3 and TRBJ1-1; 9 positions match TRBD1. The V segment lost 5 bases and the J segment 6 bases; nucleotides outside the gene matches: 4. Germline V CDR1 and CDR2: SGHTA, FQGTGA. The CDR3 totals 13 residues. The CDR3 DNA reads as TGTGCCAGCAGCGAAACAGGGGGCTCTGAAGCTTTCTTT. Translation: CASSETGGSEAFF. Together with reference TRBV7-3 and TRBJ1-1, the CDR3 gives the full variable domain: GAGVSQTPSNKVTEKGKYVELRCDPISGHTALYWYRQSLGQGPEFLIYFQGTGAADDSGLPNDRFFAVRPEGSVSTLKIQRTERGDSAVYLCASSETGGSEAFFGQGTRLTVV.

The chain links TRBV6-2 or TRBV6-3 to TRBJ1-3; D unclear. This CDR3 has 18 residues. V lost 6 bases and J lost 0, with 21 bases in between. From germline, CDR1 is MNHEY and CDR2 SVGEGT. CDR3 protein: CASSPHPGRLASGNTIYF. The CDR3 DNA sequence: TGTGCCAGCAGCCCTCACCCTGGGAGACTAGCCTCTGGAAACACCATATATTTT.

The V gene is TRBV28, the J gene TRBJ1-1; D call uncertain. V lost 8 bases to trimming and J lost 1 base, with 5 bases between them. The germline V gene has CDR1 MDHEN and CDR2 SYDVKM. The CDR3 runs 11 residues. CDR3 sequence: CASLWNTEAFF. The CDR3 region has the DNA TGTGCCAGCTTATGGAACACTGAAGCTTTCTTT.

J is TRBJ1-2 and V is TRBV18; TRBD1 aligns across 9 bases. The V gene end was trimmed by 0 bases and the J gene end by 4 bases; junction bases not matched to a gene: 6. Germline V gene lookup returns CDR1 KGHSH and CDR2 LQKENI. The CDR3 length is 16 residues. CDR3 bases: TGTGCCAGCTCACCACCGGGGACAGGGCTTTTCTATGGCTACACCTTC. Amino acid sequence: CASSPPGTGLFYGYTF.

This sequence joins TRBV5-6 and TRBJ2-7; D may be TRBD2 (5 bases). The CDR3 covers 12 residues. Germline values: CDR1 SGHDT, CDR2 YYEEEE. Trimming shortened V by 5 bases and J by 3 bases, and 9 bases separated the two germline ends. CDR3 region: CASSSGDYEQYF. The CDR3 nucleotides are TGTGCCAGCAGTTCCGGGGACTACGAGCAGTACTTC.

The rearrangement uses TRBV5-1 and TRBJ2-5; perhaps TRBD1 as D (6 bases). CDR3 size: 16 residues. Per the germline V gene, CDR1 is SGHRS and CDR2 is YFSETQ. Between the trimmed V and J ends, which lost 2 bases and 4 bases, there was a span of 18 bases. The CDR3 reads CASSFYRATGGETQYF. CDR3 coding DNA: TGCGCCAGCAGCTTTTACAGGGCGACGGGTGGAGAGACCCAGTACTTC.

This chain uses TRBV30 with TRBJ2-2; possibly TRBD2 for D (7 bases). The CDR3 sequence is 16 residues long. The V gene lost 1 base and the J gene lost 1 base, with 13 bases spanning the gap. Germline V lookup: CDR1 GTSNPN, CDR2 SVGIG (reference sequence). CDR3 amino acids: CAWSARGGENTGELFF. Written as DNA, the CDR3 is TGTGCCTGGAGTGCAAGAGGGGGGGAGAACACCGGGGAGCTGTTTTTT.

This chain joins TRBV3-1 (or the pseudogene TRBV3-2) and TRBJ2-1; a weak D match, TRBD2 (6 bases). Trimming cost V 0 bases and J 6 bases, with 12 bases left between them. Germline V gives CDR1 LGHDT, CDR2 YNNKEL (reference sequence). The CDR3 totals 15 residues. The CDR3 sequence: CASSQERLVGNEQFF. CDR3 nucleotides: TGTGCCAGCAGCCAAGAGAGACTAGTAGGCAATGAGCAGTTCTTC.

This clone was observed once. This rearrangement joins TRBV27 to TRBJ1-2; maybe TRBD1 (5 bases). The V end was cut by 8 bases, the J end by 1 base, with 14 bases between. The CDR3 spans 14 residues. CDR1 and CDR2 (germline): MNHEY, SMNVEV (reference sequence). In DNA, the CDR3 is TGTGCCAGCGGGGCCGAACGGGTTAACTATGGCTACACCTTC. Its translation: CASGAERVNYGYTF.

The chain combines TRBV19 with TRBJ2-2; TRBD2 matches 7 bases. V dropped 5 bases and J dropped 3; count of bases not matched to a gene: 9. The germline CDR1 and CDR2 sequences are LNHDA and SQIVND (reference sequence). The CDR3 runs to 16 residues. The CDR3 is CASSPRVGGYTGELFF. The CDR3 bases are TGTGCCAGTAGTCCCCGCGTCGGGGGGTACACCGGGGAGCTGTTTTTT. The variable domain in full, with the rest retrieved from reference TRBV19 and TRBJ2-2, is DGGITQSPKYLFRKEGQNVTLSCEQNLNHDAMYWYRQDPGQGLRLIYYSQIVNDFQKGDIAEGYSVSREKKESFPLTVTSAQKNPTAFYLCASSPRVGGYTGELFFGEGSRLTVL.

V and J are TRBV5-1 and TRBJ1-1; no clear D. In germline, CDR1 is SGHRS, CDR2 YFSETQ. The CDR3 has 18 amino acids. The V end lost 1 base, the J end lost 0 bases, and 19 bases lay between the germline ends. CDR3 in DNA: TGCGCCAGCAGCTTGAGGGAGGGAAGGATGACACTGAACACTGAAGCTTTCTTT. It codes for CASSLREGRMTLNTEAFF.

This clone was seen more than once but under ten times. CDR3 sequence (DNA): TGTGCCAGTAGTATTACTGGTTACACTGAAGCTTTCTTT. Protein sequence: CASSITGYTEAFF. The chain uses TRBV19 and TRBJ1-1, with D hard to call. CDR3 length: 13 amino acids. Germline lookup yields CDR1 LNHDA and CDR2 SQIVND (reference sequence). With 3 bases removed from V and 3 bases from J, the gap between germline ends came to 8 bases.

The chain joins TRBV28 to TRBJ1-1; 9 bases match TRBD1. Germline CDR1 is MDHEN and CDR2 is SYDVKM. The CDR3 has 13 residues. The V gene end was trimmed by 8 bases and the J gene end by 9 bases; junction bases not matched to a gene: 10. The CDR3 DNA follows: TGTGCCAGCTGGACAGGGGACCCTAGTAAAGCTTTCTTT. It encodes CASWTGDPSKAFF.

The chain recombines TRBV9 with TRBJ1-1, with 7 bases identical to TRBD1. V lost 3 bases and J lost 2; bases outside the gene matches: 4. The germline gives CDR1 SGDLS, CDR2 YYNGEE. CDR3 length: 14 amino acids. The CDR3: CASSAWDSNTEAFF. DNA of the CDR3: TGTGCCAGCAGCGCATGGGACAGCAACACTGAAGCTTTCTTT.

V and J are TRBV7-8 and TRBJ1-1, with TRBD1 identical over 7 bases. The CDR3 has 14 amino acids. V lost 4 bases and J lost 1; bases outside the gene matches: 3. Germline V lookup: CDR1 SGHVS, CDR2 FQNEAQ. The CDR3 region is CASSSGQPNTEAFF. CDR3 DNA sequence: TGTGCCAGCAGCTCGGGACAGCCGAACACTGAAGCTTTCTTT.